This T cell receptor beta chain is drawn from a study of response to subunit inactivated influenza vaccine. This clonotype was seen more than once but under ten times. TCRdb re-called the RT-PCR reads with MiXCR, one entry per CDR3 protein. Of 700,000 to 800,000 distinct CDR3 sequences listed, under 20% are singletons. The material was PBMCs from blood, obtained about 5 days after vaccination. The source is a man between 45 and 60 years old who received an inactivated influenza vaccine.

CDR3 region: CSARDRFRGNTIYF. DNA of the CDR3: TGCAGTGCTAGGGACAGGTTTCGTGGAAACACCATATATTTT. V gene TRBV20-1 combines with J gene TRBJ1-3; 7 bases line up with TRBD1. In germline, CDR1 is DFQATT, CDR2 SNEGSKA (reference sequence). The V segment lost 3 bases and the J segment 3 bases; nucleotides outside the gene matches: 5. CDR3 length: 14 residues.